This entry concerns a single TCR beta chain. Its antigen is undetermined. The V and J ends lost 1 base and 5 bases respectively, with 14 bases between them. This CDR3 has 16 amino acids. Germline CDR1 and CDR2: MGHRA and YSYEKL. This sample stems from a study of Ad26.COV2.S vaccination and SARS-CoV-2 variants. Turning to the study itself: The vaccine Ad26.COV2.S was put into the muscle once, or twice with 56 days between. Overall study findings and caveats: It is possible that the TCR breadth and depth analyses underestimated the total T cell responses.

Generated by immunoSEQ multiplex PCR, the TCRdb table keeps only in-frame clones and is missing some. This sample yields about 450,000 clones, of which 89% are seen a single time; approximately 2.5% belongs to the top ten. Noted treatment: about 20 received Ad26.COV2.S at low or high dose, single or two shots; roughly 5 received placebo; per-sample allocation not given. The investigators took samples on day 63 after the first vaccine or placebo injection. An adult aged 18-55 years in Boston served as the donor. An Ad26 vector was used to express Wuhan-strain SARS-CoV-2 spike as the vaccine. The material sequenced was peripheral blood, taken in a trial of Ad26.COV2.S vaccine versus placebo. This TCR derives from a person aged 18 to 65 who received the Ad26.COV2.S COVID-19 vaccine or a placebo. The chain employs TRBV4-1 and TRBJ1-4, with a possible D match to TRBD1 (6 bases). As DNA, the CDR3 is TGCGCCAGCAGCCAAGCCTACAGGGCGCCGAATGAAAAACTGTTTTTT. Amino acid sequence: CASSQAYRAPNEKLFF.